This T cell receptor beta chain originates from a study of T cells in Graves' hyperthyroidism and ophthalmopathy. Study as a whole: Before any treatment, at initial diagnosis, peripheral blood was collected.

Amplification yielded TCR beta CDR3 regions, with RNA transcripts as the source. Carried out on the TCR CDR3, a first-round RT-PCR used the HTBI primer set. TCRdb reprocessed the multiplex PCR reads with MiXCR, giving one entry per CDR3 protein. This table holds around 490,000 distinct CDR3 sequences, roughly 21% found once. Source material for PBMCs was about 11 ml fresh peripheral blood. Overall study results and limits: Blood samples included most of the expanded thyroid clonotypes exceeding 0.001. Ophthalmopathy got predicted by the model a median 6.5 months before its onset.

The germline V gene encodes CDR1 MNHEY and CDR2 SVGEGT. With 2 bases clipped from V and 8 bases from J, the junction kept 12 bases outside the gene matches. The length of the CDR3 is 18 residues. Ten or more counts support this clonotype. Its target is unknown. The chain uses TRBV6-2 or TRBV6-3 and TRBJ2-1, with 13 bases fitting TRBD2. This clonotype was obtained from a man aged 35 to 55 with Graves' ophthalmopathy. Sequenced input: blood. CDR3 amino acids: CASSYPSRTSGSLYEQFF. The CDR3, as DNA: TGTGCCAGCAGTTACCCCAGCCGGACTAGCGGGAGTCTCTATGAGCAGTTCTTC.